This T cell receptor (beta chain) was recorded in a study of blood T cell repertoires in COVID-19. Turning to the study itself: Donors in the United States, Italy and Spain gave samples during acute or convalescent COVID-19. T cells, B-cell-depleted T cells, or PBMCs provided the cDNA or gDNA that served as material.

V was clipped by 2 bases and J by 1 base, with 5 bases between them. CDR1 is SGHRS, CDR2 YFSETQ, per germline. This CDR3 is 13 amino acids long. In the original workflow: The authors estimated nucleated cell counts from reference gene primer amplification. Here immunoSEQ multiplex PCR was the method, and the copy in TCRdb shows in-frame clones only, minus some. That table gives V, J and clone size, and the DNA gave D and trimming. The data show 130,000 to 150,000 clones, approximately 87% seen once. Remarks on this clone: The same CDR3 arises from other DNA sequences in this sample as well.

The chain carries TRBV5-1 and TRBJ2-3; no firm D call. Input material: peripheral blood. This clonotype was obtained from a woman between 50 and 59 years old with active or convalescent COVID-19. CDR3 in DNA: TGCGCCAGCAGCTTACTCGGCACAGATACGCAGTATTTT. Its protein is CASSLLGTDTQYF.